This TCR beta chain is drawn from a study of blood T cell repertoires in COVID-19. In the study's own analysis: Amplification of reference gene primers provided the estimated nucleated cell counts. Produced via immunoSEQ multiplex PCR; TCRdb's table is partial and in-frame only. The V and J calls and clone size are taken from that table; D and trimming were inferred from the DNA. The sample contains tens of thousands of clones, about 88% of which appear only once. With V trimmed by 3 bases and J by 2 bases, 6 bases remained unmatched. Germline CDR1 and CDR2: LGHDT and YNNKEL (reference sequence). The CDR3 is 16 amino acids.

The chain uses TRBV3-1 (or the pseudogene TRBV3-2) and TRBJ2-2; 7 positions match TRBD1. Material: peripheral blood. The receptor was derived from a man between 65 and 80 years old with active or convalescent COVID-19. The CDR3: CASSQAGTANTGELFF. The CDR3 coding sequence is TGTGCCAGCAGCCAGGCCGGGACAGCAAACACCGGGGAGCTGTTTTTT.